What follows are 8 T cell receptor beta chains derived from one specimen sequenced in a study of T-cell reconstitution after alpha-beta-depleted transplantation in children. Molecular barcoding with unique molecular identifiers was used for the TCRbeta library. TCRdb itself ran the PCR reads through MiXCR, one entry per CDR3 protein. The sample consists of 90,000 to 130,000 distinct CDR3 sequences, about a tenth of them appearing once. This specimen was PBMCs from the stem cell graft donor, taken from the stem cell graft. The receptors were sampled from a human donor who donated a stem cell graft to a child with acute lymphoblastic leukemia.

This clonotype has at least ten counts. This chain uses TRBV7-8 with TRBJ2-2, with 9 nucleotides matching TRBD1. The germline CDR1 and CDR2 sequences are SGHVS and FQNEAQ. With 5 bases clipped from V and 5 bases from J, the junction kept 9 bases outside the gene matches. The CDR3 totals 16 residues. The CDR3 is CASSTETTGGTGELFF. Here the CDR3 DNA reads TGTGCCAGCAGCACGGAGACGACAGGGGGTACCGGGGAGCTGTTTTTT.

As to this clonotype: The conserved closing phenylalanine or tryptophan is absent in this CDR3, likely reflecting a read error. The gene calls are TRBV7-2 and TRBJ2-5; D gene uncertain. V was pared by 3 bases and J by 1 base, with 12 bases between. This CDR3 has 15 residues. In germline, CDR1 is SGHTA, CDR2 FQGNSA. Here the CDR3 DNA reads TGTGCCAGCAGCTTTCAGTGTCAGATCCAAGAGACCCAGTACTTG. It specifies CASSFQCQIQETQYL.

Ten or more counts support this clonotype. CDR3 loop: CASSYTLGGQSNGYTF. The CDR3 region has the DNA TGTGCCAGCAGTTATACCTTGGGGGGACAGTCAAATGGCTACACCTTC. This chain links TRBV28 with TRBJ1-2, with 7 bases aligning to TRBD1. Germline CDR1 is MDHEN and CDR2 is SYDVKM. The CDR3 totals 16 residues. Losses at the gene ends were 4 bases for V and 6 bases for J; bases not matched to a gene: 14.

This clonotype was counted many times. The chain couples TRBV20-1 to TRBJ2-3; possibly TRBD2 for D (5 bases). The CDR3 runs 15 residues. Germline CDR1 reads DFQATT; CDR2 reads SNEGSKA (reference sequence). Trimming left V 6 bases short and J 1 base short, with 17 bases between. As DNA, the CDR3 is TGCAGTGCCATCCGTACGGCGGGCGGCACAGATACGCAGTATTTT. Translating it yields CSAIRTAGGTDTQYF.

To note about this clonotype: Since a much larger clone is just one base distant, this may be a read error. The chain is built from TRBV4-3 and TRBJ2-5; 8 bases align to TRBD2. The V and J ends lost 0 bases and 5 bases, in that order; junction bases with no gene match: 11. CDR3 size: 17 residues. CDR1 is LGHNA and CDR2 is YSLEER in the germline V gene. The CDR3 region is CASSQDGGTRGTETQYF. CDR3 coding DNA: TGCGCCAGCAGCCAAGATGGGGGGACTAGGGGTACGGAGACCCAGTACTTC.

Turning to this clonotype: A read error is possible here, since a much larger clone lies one base away. The chain links TRBV4-2 to TRBJ2-7; D gene unclear. Germline V gene data show CDR1 as LGHNA and CDR2 as YNFKEQ. Trimming left V 0 bases short and J 5 bases short, with 11 bases between. This CDR3 spans 14 amino acids. CDR3: CASSQDAARNEQYF. As DNA, the CDR3 is TGTGCCAGCAGCCAAGATGCTGCCCGTAACGAGCAGTACTTC.

The sample holds many counts of this clonotype. The V call is TRBV5-1, the J call TRBJ2-3; D may be TRBD1 (5 bases). The CDR3 contains 16 residues. CDR1 SGHRS and CDR2 YFSETQ come from the germline V gene. V was shortened by 4 bases and J by 1 base, with 16 bases between the two germline ends. The CDR3: CASSPRTGRGTDTQYF. In DNA, the CDR3 is TGCGCCAGCAGCCCTCGCACAGGTCGGGGCACAGATACGCAGTATTTT.

This clonotype was seen ten or more times. The chain combines TRBV9 with TRBJ2-3, with D possibly being TRBD1 (5 bases). Germline V gene lookup returns CDR1 SGDLS and CDR2 YYNGEE. The CDR3 sequence is 14 residues long. With 4 bases removed from V and 3 bases from J, the gap between germline ends came to 12 bases. In nucleotides, the CDR3 is TGTGCCAGCAGCCCCACCCGACAGACAGATACGCAGTATTTT. Amino acid sequence: CASSPTRQTDTQYF.